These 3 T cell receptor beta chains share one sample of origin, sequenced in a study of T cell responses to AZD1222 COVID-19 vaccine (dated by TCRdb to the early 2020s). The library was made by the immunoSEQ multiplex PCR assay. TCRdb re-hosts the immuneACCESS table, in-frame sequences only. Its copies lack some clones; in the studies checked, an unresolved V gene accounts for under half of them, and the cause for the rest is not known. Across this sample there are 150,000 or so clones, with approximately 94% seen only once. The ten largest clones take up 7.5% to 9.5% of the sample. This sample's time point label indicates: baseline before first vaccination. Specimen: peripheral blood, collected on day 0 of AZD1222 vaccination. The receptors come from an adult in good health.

The CDR3 region has the DNA TGCGCCAGCAGCAAGGACGGTAGAGACACTGAAGCTTTCTTT. This translates into CASSKDGRDTEAFF. The chain links TRBV4-1 to TRBJ1-1, with D unresolved. Trimming removed 5 bases from V and 3 bases from J, with 13 bases in between. The CDR3 spans 14 residues. Germline loops: CDR1 MGHRA, CDR2 YSYEKL.

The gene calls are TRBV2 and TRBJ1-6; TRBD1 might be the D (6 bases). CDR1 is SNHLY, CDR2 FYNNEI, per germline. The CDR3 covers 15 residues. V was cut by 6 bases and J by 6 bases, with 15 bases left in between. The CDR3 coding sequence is TGTGCCAGCAGCCTTGACGGGGGCACTAATTCACCCCTCCACTTT. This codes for CASSLDGGTNSPLHF.

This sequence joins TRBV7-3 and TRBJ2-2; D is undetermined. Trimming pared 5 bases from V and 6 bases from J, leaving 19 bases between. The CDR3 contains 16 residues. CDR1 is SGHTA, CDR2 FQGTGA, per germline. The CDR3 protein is CASSPLSVEFPGELFF. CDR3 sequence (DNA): TGTGCCAGCAGCCCATTATCAGTAGAGTTCCCCGGGGAGCTGTTTTTT.